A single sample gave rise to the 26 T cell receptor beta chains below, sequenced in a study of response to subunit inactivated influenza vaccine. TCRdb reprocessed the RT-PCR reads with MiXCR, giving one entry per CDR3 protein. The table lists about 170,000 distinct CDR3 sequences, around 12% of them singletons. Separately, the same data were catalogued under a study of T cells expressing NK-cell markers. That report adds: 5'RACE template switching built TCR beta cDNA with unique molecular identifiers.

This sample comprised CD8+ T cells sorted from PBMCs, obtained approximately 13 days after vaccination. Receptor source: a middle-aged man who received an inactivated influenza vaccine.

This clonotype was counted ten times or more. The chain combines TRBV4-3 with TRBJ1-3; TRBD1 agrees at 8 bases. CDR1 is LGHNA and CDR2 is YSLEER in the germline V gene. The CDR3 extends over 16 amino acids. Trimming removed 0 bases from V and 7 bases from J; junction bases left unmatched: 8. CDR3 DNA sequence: TGCGCCAGCAGCCAAGATAAAGGACAGGGCGGTAACACCATATATTTT. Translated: CASSQDKGQGGNTIYF.

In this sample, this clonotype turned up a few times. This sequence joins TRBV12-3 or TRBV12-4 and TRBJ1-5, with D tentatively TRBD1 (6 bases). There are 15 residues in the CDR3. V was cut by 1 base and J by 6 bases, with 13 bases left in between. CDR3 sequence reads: CASSLVGTRTQPQHF. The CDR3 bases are TGTGCCAGCAGTTTAGTTGGGACAAGGACTCAGCCCCAGCATTTT.

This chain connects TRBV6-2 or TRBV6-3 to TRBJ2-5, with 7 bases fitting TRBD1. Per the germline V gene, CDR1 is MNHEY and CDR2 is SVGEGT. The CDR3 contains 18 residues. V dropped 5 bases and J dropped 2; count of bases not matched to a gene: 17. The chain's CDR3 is CASSDDRARPSYQETQYF. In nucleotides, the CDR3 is TGTGCCAGCAGTGATGACAGGGCCAGACCCTCGTATCAAGAGACCCAGTACTTC.

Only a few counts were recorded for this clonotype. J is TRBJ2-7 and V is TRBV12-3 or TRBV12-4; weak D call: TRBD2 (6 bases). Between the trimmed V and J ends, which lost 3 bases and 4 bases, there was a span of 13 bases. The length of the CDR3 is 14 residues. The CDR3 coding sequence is TGTGCCAGCAGTTTCGGGGGTAGGGGATACGAGCAGTACTTC. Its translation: CASSFGGRGYEQYF.

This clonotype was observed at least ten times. The CDR3 protein is CSAGDRDGTYEQYF. DNA of the CDR3: TGCAGTGCTGGTGACCGGGACGGAACCTACGAGCAGTACTTC. V is TRBV20-1 and J is TRBJ2-7; TRBD1 or TRBD2 may be the D gene (5 bases each). The CDR3 contains 14 residues. The V gene lost 5 bases and the J gene lost 2 bases, with 16 bases spanning the gap. CDR1 DFQATT and CDR2 SNEGSKA come from the germline V gene (reference sequence).

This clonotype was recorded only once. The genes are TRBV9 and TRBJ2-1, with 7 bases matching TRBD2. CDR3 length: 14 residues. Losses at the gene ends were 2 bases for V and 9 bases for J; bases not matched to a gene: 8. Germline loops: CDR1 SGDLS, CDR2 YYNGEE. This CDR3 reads CASSVGGRAVEQFF. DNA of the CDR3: TGTGCCAGCAGCGTGGGGGGGAGGGCCGTTGAGCAGTTCTTC.

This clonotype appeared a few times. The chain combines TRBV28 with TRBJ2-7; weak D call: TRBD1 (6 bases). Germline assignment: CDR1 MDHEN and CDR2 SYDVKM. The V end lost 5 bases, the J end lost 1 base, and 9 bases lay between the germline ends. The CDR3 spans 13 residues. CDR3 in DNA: TGTGCCAGCAGTACCCAGGGGTCCTACGAGCAGTACTTC. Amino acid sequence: CASSTQGSYEQYF.

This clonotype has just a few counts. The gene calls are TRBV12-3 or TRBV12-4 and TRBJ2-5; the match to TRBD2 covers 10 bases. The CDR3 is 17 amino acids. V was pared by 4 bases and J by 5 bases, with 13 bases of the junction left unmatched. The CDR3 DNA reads TGTGCCAGCAGTTCGGTTTTCCTAGCGGGGGCCCGGGAGACCCAGTACTTC. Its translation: CASSSVFLAGARETQYF.

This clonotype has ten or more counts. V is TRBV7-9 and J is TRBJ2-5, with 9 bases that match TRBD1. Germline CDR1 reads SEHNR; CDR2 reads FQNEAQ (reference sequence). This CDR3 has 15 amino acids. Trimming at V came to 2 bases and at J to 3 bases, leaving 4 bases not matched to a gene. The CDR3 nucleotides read TGTGCCAGCAGCTTAAGGACAGGGGTAGAAGAGACCCAGTACTTC. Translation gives CASSLRTGVEETQYF.

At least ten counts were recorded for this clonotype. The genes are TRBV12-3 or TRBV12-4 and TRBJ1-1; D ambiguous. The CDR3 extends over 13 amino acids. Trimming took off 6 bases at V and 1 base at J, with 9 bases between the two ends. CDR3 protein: CASRSGPNTEAFF. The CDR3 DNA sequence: TGTGCCAGCAGGTCCGGCCCGAACACTGAAGCTTTCTTT.

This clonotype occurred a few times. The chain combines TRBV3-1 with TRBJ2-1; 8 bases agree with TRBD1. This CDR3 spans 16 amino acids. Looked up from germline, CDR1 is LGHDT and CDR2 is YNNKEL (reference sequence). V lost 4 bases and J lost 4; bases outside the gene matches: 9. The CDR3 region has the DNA TGTGCCAGCAGCCTCCGACAGGGGCAAAATTACAATGAGCAGTTCTTC. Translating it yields CASSLRQGQNYNEQFF.

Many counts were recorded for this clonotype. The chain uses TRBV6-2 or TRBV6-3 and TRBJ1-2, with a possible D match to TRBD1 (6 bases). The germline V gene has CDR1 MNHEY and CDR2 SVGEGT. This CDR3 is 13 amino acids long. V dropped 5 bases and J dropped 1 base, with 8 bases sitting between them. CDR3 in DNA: TGTGCCAGCAGTATCAGGGGTAACTATGGCTACACCTTC. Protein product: CASSIRGNYGYTF.

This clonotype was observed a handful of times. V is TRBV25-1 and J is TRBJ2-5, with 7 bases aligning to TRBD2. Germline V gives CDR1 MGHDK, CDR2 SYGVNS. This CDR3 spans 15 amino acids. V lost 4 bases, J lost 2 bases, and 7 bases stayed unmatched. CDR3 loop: CASSVGLEPQETQYF. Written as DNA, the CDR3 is TGTGCCAGCAGTGTTGGACTAGAACCGCAAGAGACCCAGTACTTC.

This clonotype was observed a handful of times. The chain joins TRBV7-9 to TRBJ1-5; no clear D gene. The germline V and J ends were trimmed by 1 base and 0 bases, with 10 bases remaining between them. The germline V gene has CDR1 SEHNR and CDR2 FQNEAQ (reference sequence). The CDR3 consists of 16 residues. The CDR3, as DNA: TGTGCCAGCAGCTTAGGAGGAATTGATAGCAATCAGCCCCAGCATTTT. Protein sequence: CASSLGGIDSNQPQHF.

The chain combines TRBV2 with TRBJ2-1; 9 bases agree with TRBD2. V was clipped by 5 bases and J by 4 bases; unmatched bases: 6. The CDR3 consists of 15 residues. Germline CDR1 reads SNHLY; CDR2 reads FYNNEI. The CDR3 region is CASSTSGGNYNEQFF. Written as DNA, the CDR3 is TGTGCCAGCAGTACCAGCGGGGGGAATTACAATGAGCAGTTCTTC.

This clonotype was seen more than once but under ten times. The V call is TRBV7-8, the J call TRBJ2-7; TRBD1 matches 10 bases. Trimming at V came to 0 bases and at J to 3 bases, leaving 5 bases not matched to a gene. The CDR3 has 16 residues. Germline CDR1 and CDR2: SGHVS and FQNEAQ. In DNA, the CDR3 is TGTGCCAGCAGCTTAGCTTCGGACAGGGGGTACTACGAGCAGTACTTC. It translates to CASSLASDRGYYEQYF.

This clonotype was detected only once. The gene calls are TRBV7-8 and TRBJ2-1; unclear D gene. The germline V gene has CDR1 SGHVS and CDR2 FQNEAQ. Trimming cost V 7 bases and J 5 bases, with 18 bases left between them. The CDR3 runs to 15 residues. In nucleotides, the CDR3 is TGTGCCAGCACCCTAGGGTCTATGAGGAACAATGAGCAGTTCTTC. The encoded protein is CASTLGSMRNNEQFF.

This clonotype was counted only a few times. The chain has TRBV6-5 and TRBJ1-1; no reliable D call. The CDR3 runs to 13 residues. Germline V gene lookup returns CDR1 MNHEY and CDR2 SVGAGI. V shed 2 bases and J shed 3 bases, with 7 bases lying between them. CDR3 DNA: TGTGCCAGCAGTTACGGACCATACACTGAAGCTTTCTTT. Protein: CASSYGPYTEAFF.

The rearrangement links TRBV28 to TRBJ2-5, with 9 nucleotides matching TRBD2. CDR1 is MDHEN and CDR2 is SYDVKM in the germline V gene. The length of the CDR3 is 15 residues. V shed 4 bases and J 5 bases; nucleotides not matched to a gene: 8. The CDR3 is CASSYSGSGGETQYF. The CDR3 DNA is TGTGCCAGCAGTTATAGCGGGAGCGGAGGGGAGACCCAGTACTTC. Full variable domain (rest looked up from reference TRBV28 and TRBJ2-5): DVKVTQSSRYLVKRTGEKVFLECVQDMDHENMFWYRQDPGLGLRLIYFSYDVKMKEKGDIPEGYSVSREKKERFSLILESASTNQTSMYLCASSYSGSGGETQYFGPGTRLLVL.

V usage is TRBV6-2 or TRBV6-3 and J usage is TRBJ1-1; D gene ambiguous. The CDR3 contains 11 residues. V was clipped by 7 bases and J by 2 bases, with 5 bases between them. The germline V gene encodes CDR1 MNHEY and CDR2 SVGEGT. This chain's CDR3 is CASIGNTEAFF. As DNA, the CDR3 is TGTGCCAGCATCGGAAACACTGAAGCTTTCTTT.

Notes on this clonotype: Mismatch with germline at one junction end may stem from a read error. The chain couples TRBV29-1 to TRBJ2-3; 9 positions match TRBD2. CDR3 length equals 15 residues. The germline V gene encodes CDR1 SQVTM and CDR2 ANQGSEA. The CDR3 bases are TGCAACGTTGAGTTCGCGGGGGGGCTTGGGGATACGCAGTATTTT. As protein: CNVEFAGGLGDTQYF.

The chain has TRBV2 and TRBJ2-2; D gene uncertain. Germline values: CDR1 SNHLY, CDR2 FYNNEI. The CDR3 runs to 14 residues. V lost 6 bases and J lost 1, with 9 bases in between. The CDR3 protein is CASRPDLNTGELFF. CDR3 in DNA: TGTGCCAGCAGGCCCGACCTGAACACCGGGGAGCTGTTTTTT.

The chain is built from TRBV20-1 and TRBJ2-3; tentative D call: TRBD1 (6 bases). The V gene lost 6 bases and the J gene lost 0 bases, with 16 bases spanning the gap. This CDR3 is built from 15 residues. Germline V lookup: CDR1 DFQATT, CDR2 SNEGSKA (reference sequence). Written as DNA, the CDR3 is TGCAGTGCCACCTCAAGGACAGCTAGCACAGATACGCAGTATTTT. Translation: CSATSRTASTDTQYF.

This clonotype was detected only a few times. Written as DNA, the CDR3 is TGTGCCAGCAGTGGGCGGGACAGATTCTTAGACGAGCAGTACTTC. It codes for CASSGRDRFLDEQYF. The chain combines TRBV6-1 with TRBJ2-7, with D tentatively TRBD1 (7 bases). V gave up 4 bases and J gave up 5 bases, with 18 bases separating them. Per germline, CDR1 MNHNS and CDR2 SASEGT. The CDR3 totals 15 residues.

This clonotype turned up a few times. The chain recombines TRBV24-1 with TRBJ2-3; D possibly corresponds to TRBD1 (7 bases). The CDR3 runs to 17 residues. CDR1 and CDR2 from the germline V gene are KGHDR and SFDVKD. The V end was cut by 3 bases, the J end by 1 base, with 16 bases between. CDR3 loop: CATSDRRGLYGTDTQYF. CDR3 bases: TGTGCCACCAGTGATAGGAGGGGGCTATATGGCACAGATACGCAGTATTTT.

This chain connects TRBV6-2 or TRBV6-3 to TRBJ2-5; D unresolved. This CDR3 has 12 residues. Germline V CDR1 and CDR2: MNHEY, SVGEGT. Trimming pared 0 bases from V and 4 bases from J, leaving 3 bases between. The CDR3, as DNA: TGTGCCAGCAGTTACTCGGTAGAGACCCAGTACTTC. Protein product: CASSYSVETQYF.